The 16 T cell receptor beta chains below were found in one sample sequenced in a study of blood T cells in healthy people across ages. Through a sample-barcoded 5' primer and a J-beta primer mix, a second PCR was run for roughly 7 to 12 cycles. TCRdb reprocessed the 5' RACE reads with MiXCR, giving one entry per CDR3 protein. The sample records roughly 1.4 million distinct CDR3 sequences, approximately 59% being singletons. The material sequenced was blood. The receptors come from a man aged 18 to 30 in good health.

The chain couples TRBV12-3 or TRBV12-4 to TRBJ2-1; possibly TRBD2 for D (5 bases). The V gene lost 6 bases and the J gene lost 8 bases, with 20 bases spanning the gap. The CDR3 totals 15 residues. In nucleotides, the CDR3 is TGTGCCAGCAGGCCGGACGGGAAAATAACACATGAGCAGTTCTTC. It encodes CASRPDGKITHEQFF.

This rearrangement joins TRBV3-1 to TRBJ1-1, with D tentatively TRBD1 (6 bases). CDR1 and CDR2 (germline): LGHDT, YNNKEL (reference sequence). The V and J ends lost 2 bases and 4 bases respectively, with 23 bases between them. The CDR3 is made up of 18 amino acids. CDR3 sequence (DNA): TGTGCCAGCAGCCAACCAACAGGGACCGTTATTTGGGGCACTGAAGCTTTCTTT. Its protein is CASSQPTGTVIWGTEAFF.

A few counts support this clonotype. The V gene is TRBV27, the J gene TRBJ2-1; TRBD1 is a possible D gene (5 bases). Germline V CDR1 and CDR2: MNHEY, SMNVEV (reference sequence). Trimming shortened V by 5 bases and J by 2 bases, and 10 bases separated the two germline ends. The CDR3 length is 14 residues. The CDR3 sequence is CASSHRQTYNEQFF. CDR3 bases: TGTGCCAGCAGTCACCGACAGACCTACAATGAGCAGTTCTTC.

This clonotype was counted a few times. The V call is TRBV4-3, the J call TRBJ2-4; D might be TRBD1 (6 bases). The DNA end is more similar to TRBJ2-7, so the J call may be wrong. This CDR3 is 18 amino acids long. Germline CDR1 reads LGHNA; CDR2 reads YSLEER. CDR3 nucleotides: TGCGCCAGCAGCCAAGATGCCTTACAGGGTGAAGGGAGTTACGAGCAGTACTTC. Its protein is CASSQDALQGEGSYEQYF.

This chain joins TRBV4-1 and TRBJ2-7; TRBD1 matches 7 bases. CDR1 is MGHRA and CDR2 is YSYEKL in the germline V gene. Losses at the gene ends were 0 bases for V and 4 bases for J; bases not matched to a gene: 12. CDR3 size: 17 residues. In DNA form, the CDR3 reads TGCGCCAGCAGCCAAGATCTCTTCCGGGACAGAACTTACGAGCAGTACTTC. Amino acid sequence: CASSQDLFRDRTYEQYF.

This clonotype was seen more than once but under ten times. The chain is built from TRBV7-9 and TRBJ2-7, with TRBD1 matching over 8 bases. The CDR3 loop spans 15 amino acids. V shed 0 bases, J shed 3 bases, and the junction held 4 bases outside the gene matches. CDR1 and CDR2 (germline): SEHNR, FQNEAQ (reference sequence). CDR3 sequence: CASSLAVGQGYEQYF. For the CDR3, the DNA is TGTGCCAGCAGCTTAGCTGTCGGACAGGGCTACGAGCAGTACTTC.

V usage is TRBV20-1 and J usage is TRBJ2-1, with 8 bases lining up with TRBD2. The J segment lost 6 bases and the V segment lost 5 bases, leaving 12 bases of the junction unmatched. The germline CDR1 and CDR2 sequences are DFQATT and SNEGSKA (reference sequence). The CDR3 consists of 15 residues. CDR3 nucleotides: TGCAGTGCTCCGAAAGCGGGAGCGGCGGGCAATGAGCAGTTCTTC. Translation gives CSAPKAGAAGNEQFF.

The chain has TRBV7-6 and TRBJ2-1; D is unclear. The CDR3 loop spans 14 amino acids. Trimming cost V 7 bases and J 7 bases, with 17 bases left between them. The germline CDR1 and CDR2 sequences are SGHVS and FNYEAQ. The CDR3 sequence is CASTLHFLRNEQFF. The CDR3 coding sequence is TGTGCCAGCACCCTCCATTTTCTGCGGAATGAGCAGTTCTTC.

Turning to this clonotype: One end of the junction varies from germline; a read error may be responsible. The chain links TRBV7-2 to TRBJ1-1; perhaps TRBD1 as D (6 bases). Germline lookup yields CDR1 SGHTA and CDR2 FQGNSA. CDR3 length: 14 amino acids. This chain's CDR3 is CVSSRRDTRTEAFF. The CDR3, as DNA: TGTGTCAGCAGCCGACGGGACACCCGCACTGAAGCTTTCTTT.

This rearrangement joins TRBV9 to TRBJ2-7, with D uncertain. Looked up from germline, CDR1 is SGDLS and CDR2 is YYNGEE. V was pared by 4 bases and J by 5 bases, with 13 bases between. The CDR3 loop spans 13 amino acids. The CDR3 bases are TGTGCCAGCAGCCCGACGTTCTACCACGAGCAGTACTTC. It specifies CASSPTFYHEQYF. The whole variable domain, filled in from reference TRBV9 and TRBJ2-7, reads DSGVTQTPKHLITATGQRVTLRCSPRSGDLSVYWYQQSLDQGLQFLIQYYNGEERAKGNILERFSAQQFPDLHSELNLSSLELGDSALYFCASSPTFYHEQYFGPGTRLTVT.

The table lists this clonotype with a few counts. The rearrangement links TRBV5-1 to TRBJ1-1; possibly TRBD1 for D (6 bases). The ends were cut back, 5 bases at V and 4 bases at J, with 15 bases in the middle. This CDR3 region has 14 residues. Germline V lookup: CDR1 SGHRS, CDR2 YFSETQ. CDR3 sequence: CASSSQGKGTEAFF. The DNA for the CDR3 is TGCGCCAGCAGTTCCCAGGGGAAGGGCACTGAAGCTTTCTTT.

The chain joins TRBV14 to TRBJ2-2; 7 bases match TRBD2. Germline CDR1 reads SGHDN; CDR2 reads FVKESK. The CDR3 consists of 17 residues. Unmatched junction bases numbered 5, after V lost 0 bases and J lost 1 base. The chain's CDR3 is CASSQDYGGWNTGELFF. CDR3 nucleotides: TGTGCCAGCAGCCAAGATTACGGGGGGTGGAACACCGGGGAGCTGTTTTTT.

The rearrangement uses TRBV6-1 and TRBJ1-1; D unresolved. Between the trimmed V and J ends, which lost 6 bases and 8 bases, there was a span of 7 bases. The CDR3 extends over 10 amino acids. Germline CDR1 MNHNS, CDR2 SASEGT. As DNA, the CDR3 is TGTGCCAGCAGGCGGGCCGAAGCTTTCTTT. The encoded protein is CASRRAEAFF.

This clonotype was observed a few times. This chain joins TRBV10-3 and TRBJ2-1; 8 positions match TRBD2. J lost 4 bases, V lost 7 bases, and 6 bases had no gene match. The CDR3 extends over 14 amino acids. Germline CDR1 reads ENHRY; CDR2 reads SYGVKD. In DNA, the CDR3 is TGTGCCATCATGGATAGCGGGAATTACAATGAGCAGTTCTTC. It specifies CAIMDSGNYNEQFF.

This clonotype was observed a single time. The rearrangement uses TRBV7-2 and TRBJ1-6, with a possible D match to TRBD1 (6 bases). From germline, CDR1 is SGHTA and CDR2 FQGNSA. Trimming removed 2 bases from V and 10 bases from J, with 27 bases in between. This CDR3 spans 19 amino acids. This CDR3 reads CASSLMVGEQGASRSPLHF. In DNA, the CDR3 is TGTGCCAGCAGCTTAATGGTGGGGGAACAGGGAGCCAGCCGGTCACCCCTCCACTTT.

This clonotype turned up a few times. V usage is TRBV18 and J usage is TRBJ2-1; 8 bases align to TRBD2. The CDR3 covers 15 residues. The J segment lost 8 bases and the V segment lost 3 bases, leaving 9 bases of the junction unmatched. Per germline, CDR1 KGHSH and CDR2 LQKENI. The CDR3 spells CASSPPGLEFHEQFF. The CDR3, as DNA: TGTGCCAGCTCACCTCCGGGACTAGAATTCCATGAGCAGTTCTTC.